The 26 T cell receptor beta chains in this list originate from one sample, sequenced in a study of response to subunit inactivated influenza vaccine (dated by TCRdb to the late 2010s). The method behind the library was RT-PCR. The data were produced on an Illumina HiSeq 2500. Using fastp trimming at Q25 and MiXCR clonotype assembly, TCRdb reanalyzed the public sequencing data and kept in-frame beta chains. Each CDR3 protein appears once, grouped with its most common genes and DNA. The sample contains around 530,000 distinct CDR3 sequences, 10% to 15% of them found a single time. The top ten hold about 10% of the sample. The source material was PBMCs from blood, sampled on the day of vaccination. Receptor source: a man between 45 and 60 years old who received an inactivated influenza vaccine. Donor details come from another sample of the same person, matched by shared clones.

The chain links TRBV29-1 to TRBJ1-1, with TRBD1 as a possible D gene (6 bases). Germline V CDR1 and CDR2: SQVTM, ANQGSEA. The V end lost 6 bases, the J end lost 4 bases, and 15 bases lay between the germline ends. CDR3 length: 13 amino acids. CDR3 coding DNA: TGCAGCGTCGCCCGGACAGTTACCACTGAAGCTTTCTTT. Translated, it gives CSVARTVTTEAFF.

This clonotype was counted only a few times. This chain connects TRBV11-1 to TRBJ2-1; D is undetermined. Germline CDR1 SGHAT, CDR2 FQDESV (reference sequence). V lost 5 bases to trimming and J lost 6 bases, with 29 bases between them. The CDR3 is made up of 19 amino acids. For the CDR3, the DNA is TGTGCCAGCAGCACCGATGTCGAGTATACCAAGGGTGGTTTCAATGAGCAGTTCTTC. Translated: CASSTDVEYTKGGFNEQFF. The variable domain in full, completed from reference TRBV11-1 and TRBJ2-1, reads EAEVAQSPRYKITEKSQAVAFWCDPISGHATLYWYRQILGQGPELLVQFQDESVVDDSQLPKDRFSAERLKGVDSTLKIQPAELGDSAMYLCASSTDVEYTKGGFNEQFFGPGTRLTVL.

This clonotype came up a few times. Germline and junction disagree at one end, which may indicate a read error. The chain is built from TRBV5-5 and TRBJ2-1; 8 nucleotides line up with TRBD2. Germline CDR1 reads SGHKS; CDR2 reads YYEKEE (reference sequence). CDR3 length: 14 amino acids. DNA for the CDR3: TGTGCTAGCAGCTTCGGGACTAGTCACAATGAGCAGTTCTTC. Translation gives CASSFGTSHNEQFF.

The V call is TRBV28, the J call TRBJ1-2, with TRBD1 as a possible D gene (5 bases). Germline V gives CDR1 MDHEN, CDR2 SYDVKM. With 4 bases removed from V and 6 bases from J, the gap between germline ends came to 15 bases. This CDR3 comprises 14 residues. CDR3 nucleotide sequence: TGTGCCAGCAGTTCCCCCCAGGGTCGGAATGGCTACACCTTC. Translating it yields CASSSPQGRNGYTF.

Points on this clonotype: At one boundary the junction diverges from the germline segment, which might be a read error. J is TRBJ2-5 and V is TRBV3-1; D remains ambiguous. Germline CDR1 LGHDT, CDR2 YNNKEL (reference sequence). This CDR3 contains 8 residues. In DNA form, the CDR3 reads TGTGCCACCTCCGGGCCACACTTC. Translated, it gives CATSGPHF.

The CDR3 loop reads CASIRDSGDSTDTQYF. The CDR3 DNA reads TGTGCCAGCATTAGGGATAGCGGGGATAGCACAGATACGCAGTATTTT. The chain has TRBV6-5 and TRBJ2-3, with 8 bases identical to TRBD2. The trim removed 7 bases at V and 0 bases at J, leaving 9 bases unmatched. This CDR3 has 16 residues. Germline CDR1 is MNHEY and CDR2 is SVGAGI.

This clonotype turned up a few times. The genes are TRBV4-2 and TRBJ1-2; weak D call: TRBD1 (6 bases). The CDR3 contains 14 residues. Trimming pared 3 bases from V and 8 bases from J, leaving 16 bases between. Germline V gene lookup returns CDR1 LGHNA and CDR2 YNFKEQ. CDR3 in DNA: TGTGCCAGCAGCCACGAACAACAGGGCCCGGGCTACACCTTC. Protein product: CASSHEQQGPGYTF.

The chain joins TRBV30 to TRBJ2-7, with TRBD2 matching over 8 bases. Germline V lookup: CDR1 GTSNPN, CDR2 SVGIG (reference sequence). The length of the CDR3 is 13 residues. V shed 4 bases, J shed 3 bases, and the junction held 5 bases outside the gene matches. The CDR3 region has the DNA TGTGCCTGGAACGGGAGGGAGCACTACGAGCAGTACTTC. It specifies CAWNGREHYEQYF.

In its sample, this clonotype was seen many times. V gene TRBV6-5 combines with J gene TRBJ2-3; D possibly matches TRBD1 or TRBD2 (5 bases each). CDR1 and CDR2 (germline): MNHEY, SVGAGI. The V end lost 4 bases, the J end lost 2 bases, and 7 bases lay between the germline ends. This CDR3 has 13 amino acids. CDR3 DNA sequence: TGTGCCAGCAGTTGGGACCCCACAGATACGCAGTATTTT. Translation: CASSWDPTDTQYF.

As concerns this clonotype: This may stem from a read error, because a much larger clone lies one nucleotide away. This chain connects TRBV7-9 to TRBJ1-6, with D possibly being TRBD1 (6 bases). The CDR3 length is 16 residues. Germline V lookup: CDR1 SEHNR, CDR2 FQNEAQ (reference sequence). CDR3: CASSLAAGQSNSPPHF. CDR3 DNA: TGTGCCAGCAGCTTAGCCGCCGGACAGTCTAATTCACCCCCCCACTTT.

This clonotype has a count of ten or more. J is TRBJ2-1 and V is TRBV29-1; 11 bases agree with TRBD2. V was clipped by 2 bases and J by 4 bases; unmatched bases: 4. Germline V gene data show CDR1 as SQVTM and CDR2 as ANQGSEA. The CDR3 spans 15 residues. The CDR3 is CSVEPLAGGYNEQFF. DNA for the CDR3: TGCAGCGTTGAACCCCTAGCGGGAGGATACAATGAGCAGTTCTTC.

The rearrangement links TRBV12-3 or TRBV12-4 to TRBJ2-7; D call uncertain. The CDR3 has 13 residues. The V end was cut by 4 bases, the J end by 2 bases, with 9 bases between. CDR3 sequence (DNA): TGTGCCAGCAGTTCCTCGGATACCTACGAGCAGTACTTC. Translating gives CASSSSDTYEQYF.

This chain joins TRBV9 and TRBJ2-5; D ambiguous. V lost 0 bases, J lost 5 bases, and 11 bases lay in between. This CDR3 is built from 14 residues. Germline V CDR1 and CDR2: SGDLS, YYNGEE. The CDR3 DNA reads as TGTGCCAGCAGCGTAGACCCTATGAGGGAGACCCAGTACTTC. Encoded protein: CASSVDPMRETQYF.

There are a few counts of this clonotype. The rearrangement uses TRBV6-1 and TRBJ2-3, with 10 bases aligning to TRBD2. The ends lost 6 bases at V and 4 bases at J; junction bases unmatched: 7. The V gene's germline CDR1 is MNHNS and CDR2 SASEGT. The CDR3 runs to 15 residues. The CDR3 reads CASRSSGSRADTQYF. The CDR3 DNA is TGTGCCAGCAGATCTAGCGGGAGTAGGGCAGATACGCAGTATTTT.

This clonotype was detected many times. CDR3 sequence (DNA): TGCAGTGCTCGAAAGACTAGATCGGCCGGGGAGCTGTTTTTT. It is translated as CSARKTRSAGELFF. The V gene is TRBV20-1, the J gene TRBJ2-2; a possible D gene is TRBD2 (6 bases). This CDR3 is built from 14 residues. V lost 5 bases, J lost 6 bases, and 16 bases lay in between. CDR1 DFQATT and CDR2 SNEGSKA come from the germline V gene (reference sequence).

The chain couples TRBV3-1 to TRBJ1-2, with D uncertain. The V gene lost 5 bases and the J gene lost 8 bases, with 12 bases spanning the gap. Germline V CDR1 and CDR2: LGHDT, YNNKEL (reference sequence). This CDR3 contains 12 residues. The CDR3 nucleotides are TGTGCCAGCAGCTCGACCGCCGGAGGCTACACCTTC. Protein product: CASSSTAGGYTF.

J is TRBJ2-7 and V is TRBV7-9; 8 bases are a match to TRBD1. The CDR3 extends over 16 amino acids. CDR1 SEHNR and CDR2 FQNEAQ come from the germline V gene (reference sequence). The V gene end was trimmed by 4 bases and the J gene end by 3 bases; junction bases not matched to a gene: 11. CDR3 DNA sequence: TGTGCCAGCAGCTCCTTCCGGGACAGGTTTATCTACGAGCAGTACTTC. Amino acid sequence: CASSSFRDRFIYEQYF. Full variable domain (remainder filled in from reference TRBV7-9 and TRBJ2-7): DTGVSQNPRHKITKRGQNVTFRCDPISEHNRLYWYRQTLGQGPEFLTYFQNEAQLEKSRLLSDRFSAERPKGSFSTLEIQRTEQGDSAMYLCASSSFRDRFIYEQYFGPGTRLTVT.

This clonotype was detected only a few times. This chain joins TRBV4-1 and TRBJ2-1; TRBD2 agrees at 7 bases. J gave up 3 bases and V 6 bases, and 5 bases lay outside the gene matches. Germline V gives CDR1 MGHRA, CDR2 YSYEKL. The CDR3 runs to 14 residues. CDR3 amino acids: CASRRRGIYNEQFF. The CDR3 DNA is TGCGCCAGCAGACGGCGGGGGATCTACAATGAGCAGTTCTTC.

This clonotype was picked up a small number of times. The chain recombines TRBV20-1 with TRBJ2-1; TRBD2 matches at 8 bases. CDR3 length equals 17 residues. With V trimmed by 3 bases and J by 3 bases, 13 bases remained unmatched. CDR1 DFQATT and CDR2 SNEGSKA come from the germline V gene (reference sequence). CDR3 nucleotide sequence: TGCAGTGCTAGCCACCTCGCTCGGGGGGGACACTACAATGAGCAGTTCTTC. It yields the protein CSASHLARGGHYNEQFF.

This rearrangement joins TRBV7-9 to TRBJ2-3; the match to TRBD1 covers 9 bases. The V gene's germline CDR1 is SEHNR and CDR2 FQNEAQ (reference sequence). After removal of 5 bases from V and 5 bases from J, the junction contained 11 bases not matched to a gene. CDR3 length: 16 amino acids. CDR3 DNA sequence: TGTGCCAGCAGCAGTGCCGGGACAGGGAGTGGAGATACGCAGTATTTT. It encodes CASSSAGTGSGDTQYF.

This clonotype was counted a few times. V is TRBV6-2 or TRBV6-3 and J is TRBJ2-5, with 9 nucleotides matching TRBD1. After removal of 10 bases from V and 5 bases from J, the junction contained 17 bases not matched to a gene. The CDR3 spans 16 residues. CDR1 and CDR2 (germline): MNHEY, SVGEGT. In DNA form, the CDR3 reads TGTGCCACCAAGGGACAGGGTTTGTCTCCCGGGGAGACCCAGTACTTC. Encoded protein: CATKGQGLSPGETQYF.

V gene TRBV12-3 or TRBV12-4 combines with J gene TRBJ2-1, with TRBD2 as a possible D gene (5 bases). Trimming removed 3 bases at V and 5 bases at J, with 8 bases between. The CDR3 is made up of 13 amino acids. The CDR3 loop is CASSFPGNNEQFF. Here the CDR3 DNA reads TGTGCCAGCAGTTTTCCGGGAAACAATGAGCAGTTCTTC.

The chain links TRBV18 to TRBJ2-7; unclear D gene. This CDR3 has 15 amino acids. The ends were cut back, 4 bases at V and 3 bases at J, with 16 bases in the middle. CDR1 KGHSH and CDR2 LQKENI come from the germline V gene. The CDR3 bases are TGTGCCAGCTCACTTGGGTCGGACGGATTCTACGAGCAGTACTTC. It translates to CASSLGSDGFYEQYF. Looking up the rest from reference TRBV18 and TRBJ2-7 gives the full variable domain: NAGVMQNPRHLVRRRGQEARLRCSPMKGHSHVYWYRQLPEEGLKFMVYLQKENIIDESGMPKERFSAEFPKEGPSILRIQQVVRGDSAAYFCASSLGSDGFYEQYFGPGTRLTVT.

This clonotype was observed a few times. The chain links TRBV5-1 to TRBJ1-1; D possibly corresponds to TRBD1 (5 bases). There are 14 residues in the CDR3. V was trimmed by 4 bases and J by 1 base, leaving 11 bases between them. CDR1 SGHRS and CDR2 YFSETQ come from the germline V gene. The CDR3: CASSIGHSNTEAFF. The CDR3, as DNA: TGCGCCAGCAGCATTGGACATTCGAACACTGAAGCTTTCTTT.

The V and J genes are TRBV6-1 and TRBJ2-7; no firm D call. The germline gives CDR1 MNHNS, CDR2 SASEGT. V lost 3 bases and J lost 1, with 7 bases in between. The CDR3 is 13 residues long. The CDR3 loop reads CASSDTSSYEQYF. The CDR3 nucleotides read TGTGCCAGCAGTGATACATCATCCTACGAGCAGTACTTC.

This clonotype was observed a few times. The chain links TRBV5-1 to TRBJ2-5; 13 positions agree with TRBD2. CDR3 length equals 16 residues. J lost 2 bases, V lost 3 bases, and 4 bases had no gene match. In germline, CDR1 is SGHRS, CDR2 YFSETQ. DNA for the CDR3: TGCGCCAGCAGCTCCGGGACTAGCGGGGTTCAAGAGACCCAGTACTTC. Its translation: CASSSGTSGVQETQYF. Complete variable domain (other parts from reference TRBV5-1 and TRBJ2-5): KAGVTQTPRYLIKTRGQQVTLSCSPISGHRSVSWYQQTPGQGLQFLFEYFSETQRNKGNFPGRFSGRQFSNSRSEMNVSTLELGDSALYLCASSSGTSGVQETQYFGPGTRLLVL.